The sequence of this T cell receptor beta chain was determined in a study of blood T cell repertoires in COVID-19. Study information: Whether acute or convalescent, the COVID-19 samples came from the United States, Italy and Spain. The analysed material was cDNA or gDNA that came from T cells, B-cell-depleted T cells, or PBMCs.

This CDR3 has 15 residues. Trimming left V 0 bases short and J 2 bases short, with 8 bases between. Germline CDR1 and CDR2: SGHRS and YFSETQ. The authors' processing: Estimation of nucleated cell counts relied on the amplification of reference gene primers. Profiling relied on immunoSEQ multiplex PCR, and the TCRdb table lists in-frame clones only, not all of them. V, J and clone size were drawn from that table, and D and trimming were deduced from the DNA. Of 60,000 or so clones listed, about nine tenths were seen once; the top ten hold 13% to 15%. The rearrangement uses TRBV5-1 and TRBJ1-4, with D maybe TRBD1 (6 bases). Input material: peripheral blood. This receptor was identified in a woman aged 60-75 years with active COVID-19. CDR3 residues: CASSLGTGTNEKLFF. In DNA form, the CDR3 reads TGCGCCAGCAGCTTGGGTACAGGGACTAATGAAAAACTGTTTTTT. Using reference TRBV5-1 and TRBJ1-4 for the parts outside the CDR3, the full variable domain is KAGVTQTPRYLIKTRGQQVTLSCSPISGHRSVSWYQQTPGQGLQFLFEYFSETQRNKGNFPGRFSGRQFSNSRSEMNVSTLELGDSALYLCASSLGTGTNEKLFFGSGTQLSVL.